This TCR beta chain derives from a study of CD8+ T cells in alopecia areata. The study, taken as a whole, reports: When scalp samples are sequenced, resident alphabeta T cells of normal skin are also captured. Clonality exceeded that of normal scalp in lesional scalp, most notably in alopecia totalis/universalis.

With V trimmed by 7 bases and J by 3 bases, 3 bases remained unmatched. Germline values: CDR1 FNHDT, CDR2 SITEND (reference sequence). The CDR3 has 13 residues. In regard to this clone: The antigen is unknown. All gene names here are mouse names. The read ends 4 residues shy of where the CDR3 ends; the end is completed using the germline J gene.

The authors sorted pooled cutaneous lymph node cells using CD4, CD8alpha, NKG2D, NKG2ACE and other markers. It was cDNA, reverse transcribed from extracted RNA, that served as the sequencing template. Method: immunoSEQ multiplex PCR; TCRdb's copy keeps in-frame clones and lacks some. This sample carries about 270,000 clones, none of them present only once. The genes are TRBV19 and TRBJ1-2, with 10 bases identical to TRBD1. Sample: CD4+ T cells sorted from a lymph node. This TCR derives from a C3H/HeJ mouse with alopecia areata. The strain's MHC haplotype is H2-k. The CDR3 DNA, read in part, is TGTGCCAGCCCCGGGACAGGGGACTCC. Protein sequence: CASPGTGDS. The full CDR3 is CASPGTGDSDYTF.